This T cell receptor beta chain was observed in a study of cytomegalovirus exposure and HLA in healthy donors. This PCR relied on a set of 60 Vbeta primers and 13 Jbeta primers. The assay was immunoSEQ multiplex PCR, and TCRdb's table has in-frame clones only and misses some. This sample yields roughly 49,000 clones, of which 60% to 80% are seen a single time; about 2.5% belongs to the top ten. This clone was detected only a few times. This clonotype originated in a woman between 40 and 55 years old in good health and CMV-seropositive. What was sequenced was PBMCs.

The chain's CDR3 is CASSYSILGRQYF. CDR3 sequence (DNA): TGTGCCAGCAGTTACTCGATCTTGGGGAGGCAGTACTTC. This chain uses TRBV6-5 with TRBJ2-7; D is perhaps TRBD2 (5 bases). CDR1 is MNHEY, CDR2 SVGAGI, per germline. The V end lost 0 bases, the J end lost 9 bases, and 12 bases lay between the germline ends. This CDR3 has 13 amino acids.